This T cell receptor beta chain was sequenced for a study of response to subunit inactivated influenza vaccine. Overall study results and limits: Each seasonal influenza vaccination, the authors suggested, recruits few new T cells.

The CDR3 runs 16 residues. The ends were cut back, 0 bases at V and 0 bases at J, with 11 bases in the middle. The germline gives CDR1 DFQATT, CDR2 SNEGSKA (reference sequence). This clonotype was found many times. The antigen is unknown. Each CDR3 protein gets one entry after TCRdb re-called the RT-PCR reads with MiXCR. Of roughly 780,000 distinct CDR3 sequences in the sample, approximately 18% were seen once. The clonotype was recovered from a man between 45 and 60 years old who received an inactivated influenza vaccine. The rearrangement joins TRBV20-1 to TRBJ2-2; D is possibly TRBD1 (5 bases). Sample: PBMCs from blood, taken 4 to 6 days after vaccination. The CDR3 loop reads CSARDVQGTNTGELFF. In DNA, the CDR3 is TGCAGTGCTAGAGATGTCCAGGGAACGAACACCGGGGAGCTGTTTTTT.